This T cell receptor beta chain was identified in a study of T cells in Graves' hyperthyroidism and ophthalmopathy. Trimming removed 5 bases from V and 7 bases from J, with 15 bases in between. This CDR3 comprises 14 residues. The germline gives CDR1 MNHNS, CDR2 SASEGT. What was amplified from RNA transcripts were TCR beta CDR3 regions. Using the HTBI primer set, a first-round RT-PCR was run on the TCR CDR3. TCRdb re-derived calls from the multiplex PCR reads in MiXCR, one entry per CDR3 protein. Here the sample spans hundreds of thousands of distinct CDR3 sequences, roughly 14% being singletons. This clonotype was picked up many times.

The TCR originated in a woman younger than 30 with Graves' hyperthyroidism. Material for sequencing was blood. The chain couples TRBV6-1 to TRBJ1-5, with TRBD1 as a possible D gene (6 bases). CDR3 in amino acids: CASSPSGVGQPQHF. CDR3 in DNA: TGTGCCAGCAGTCCCTCAGGGGTTGGACAGCCCCAGCATTTT.